This entry lists 30 T cell receptor beta chains sequenced from one sample in a study of blood T cells in healthy people across ages. Using a J-beta primer mix together with a sample-barcoded 5' primer, a second PCR was run for 7 to 11 cycles. TCRdb processed the 5' RACE reads anew with MiXCR; each CDR3 protein has one entry. Counted here are 800,000 to 1,000,000 distinct CDR3 sequences, 48% occurring once; the ten biggest clones make up around an eighth. The sequenced sample was blood. All receptors come from a man aged 30-40 years in good health.

This clonotype was recorded only once. V and J are TRBV4-1 and TRBJ2-2; 8 bases are shared with TRBD2. With V trimmed by 2 bases and J by 0 bases, 2 bases remained unmatched. CDR1 and CDR2 (germline): MGHRA, YSYEKL. CDR3 size: 16 residues. Written as DNA, the CDR3 is TGCGCCAGCAGCCAATTTAGCGGGGCGAACACCGGGGAGCTGTTTTTT. It yields the protein CASSQFSGANTGELFF.

The chain links TRBV20-1 to TRBJ1-1; TRBD1 agrees at 8 bases. V shed 5 bases, J shed 6 bases, and the junction held 5 bases outside the gene matches. This CDR3 comprises 12 residues. CDR1 is DFQATT, CDR2 SNEGSKA, per germline (reference sequence). CDR3 nucleotides: TGCAGTGCTTATTCAGGGGGCCCTGAAGCTTTCTTT. It yields the protein CSAYSGGPEAFF.

V usage is TRBV6-4 and J usage is TRBJ2-1; D is perhaps TRBD1 or TRBD2 (6 bases each). V was shortened by 3 bases and J by 9 bases, with 12 bases between the two germline ends. Looked up from germline, CDR1 is MRHNA and CDR2 is SNTAGT. This CDR3 contains 13 residues. The CDR3 coding sequence is TGTGCCAGCAGTGAGGGGGGCCTTGGTGAGCAGTTCTTC. Its protein product is CASSEGGLGEQFF.

This chain joins TRBV24-1 and TRBJ2-1, with D tentatively TRBD1 or TRBD2 (6 bases each). Per germline, CDR1 KGHDR and CDR2 SFDVKD. The CDR3 is 20 residues long. The V end lost 0 bases, the J end lost 0 bases, and 20 bases lay between the germline ends. CDR3 nucleotide sequence: TGTGCCACCAGTGATTTGGGGGGCGGGGCCGGTTTTCGCTCCTACAATGAGCAGTTCTTC. Its protein is CATSDLGGGAGFRSYNEQFF.

The chain is built from TRBV20-1 and TRBJ2-5; 7 nucleotides match TRBD2. In germline, CDR1 is DFQATT, CDR2 SNEGSKA (reference sequence). The CDR3 is made up of 15 amino acids. The J segment lost 5 bases and the V segment lost 1 base, leaving 10 bases of the junction unmatched. The chain's CDR3 is CSARGVGVGGETQYF. In nucleotides, the CDR3 is TGCAGTGCTAGAGGGGTGGGCGTCGGGGGGGAGACCCAGTACTTC.

The chain has TRBV20-1 and TRBJ2-3, with TRBD1 matching 7 bases. The CDR3 runs 14 residues. Germline CDR1 DFQATT, CDR2 SNEGSKA (reference sequence). V shed 6 bases, J shed 2 bases, and the junction held 8 bases outside the gene matches. CDR3 in amino acids: CSAADRDLTDTQYF. CDR3 sequence (DNA): TGCAGTGCCGCAGACAGGGACCTCACAGATACGCAGTATTTT.

J is TRBJ2-7 and V is TRBV27; D gene uncertain. V lost 4 bases and J lost 4, with 14 bases in between. The CDR3 spans 14 residues. Per germline, CDR1 MNHEY and CDR2 SMNVEV (reference sequence). This CDR3 is CASSSDPPGYEQYF. Here the CDR3 DNA reads TGTGCCAGCAGTTCGGACCCCCCAGGTTACGAGCAGTACTTC.

V and J are TRBV6-2 or TRBV6-3 and TRBJ1-5, with D maybe TRBD1 (5 bases). The CDR3 runs to 15 residues. V was shortened by 2 bases and J by 7 bases, with 15 bases between the two germline ends. CDR1 and CDR2 (germline): MNHEY, SVGEGT. In DNA form, the CDR3 reads TGTGCCAGCAGTTACAGGACACTAGTAGGACAGCCCCAGCATTTT. Its translation: CASSYRTLVGQPQHF.

This clonotype was recorded a few times. This chain links TRBV10-3 with TRBJ1-4, with TRBD1 as a possible D gene (5 bases). V lost 7 bases, J lost 5 bases, and 11 bases lay in between. Germline V gene sequence: CDR1 ENHRY, CDR2 SYGVKD. This CDR3 is built from 13 residues. The chain's CDR3 is CAINTGLNEKLFF. CDR3 DNA: TGTGCCATCAATACAGGTTTAAATGAAAAACTGTTTTTT.

The chain joins TRBV5-1 to TRBJ2-1; the match to TRBD1 covers 12 bases. CDR1 is SGHRS and CDR2 is YFSETQ in the germline V gene. The junction had 4 bases not matched to a gene; V was cut back by 4 bases and J by 8 bases. CDR3 length equals 14 residues. As DNA, the CDR3 is TGCGCCAGCAGCCGGGGACAGGGGGCGGATGAGCAGTTCTTC. It yields the protein CASSRGQGADEQFF.

This clonotype was detected only a few times. V usage is TRBV7-2 and J usage is TRBJ1-1, with D tentatively TRBD1 (5 bases). The CDR3 sequence is 13 residues long. V shed 1 base and J shed 11 bases, with 14 bases lying between them. The germline V gene has CDR1 SGHTA and CDR2 FQGNSA. For the CDR3, the DNA is TGTGCCAGCAGCTTAGGGGGCCCCCGGTGGGCTTTCTTT. This sequence encodes CASSLGGPRWAFF.

The gene calls are TRBV12-3 or TRBV12-4 and TRBJ2-3, with D possibly called TRBD1 or TRBD2 (6 bases each). The V end was cut by 6 bases, the J end by 3 bases, with 16 bases between. The CDR3 covers 15 residues. The CDR3 is CASRPSGAGTDTQYF. The CDR3 coding sequence is TGTGCCAGCAGGCCCTCGGGGGCAGGGACAGATACGCAGTATTTT.

At least ten counts were recorded for this clonotype. The V call is TRBV20-1, the J call TRBJ2-7, with TRBD2 matching 12 bases. The CDR3 extends over 16 amino acids. Germline V gene sequence: CDR1 DFQATT, CDR2 SNEGSKA (reference sequence). J gave up 5 bases and V 3 bases, and 11 bases lay outside the gene matches. CDR3 residues: CSASSLAGGISHEQYF. In DNA, the CDR3 is TGCAGTGCTAGTTCACTAGCGGGGGGTATTTCCCACGAGCAGTACTTC.

The chain links TRBV9 to TRBJ1-2, with TRBD1 as a possible D gene (6 bases). V was shortened by 4 bases and J by 5 bases, with 12 bases between the two germline ends. Germline V gene data show CDR1 as SGDLS and CDR2 as YYNGEE. This CDR3 comprises 13 residues. The CDR3 loop reads CASSPDSSYGYTF. The CDR3 DNA reads as TGTGCCAGCAGCCCGGACAGCTCTTATGGCTACACCTTC.

The rearrangement joins TRBV3-1 to TRBJ1-4, with 9 bases that match TRBD1. J lost 5 bases, V lost 5 bases, and 9 bases had no gene match. Per germline, CDR1 LGHDT and CDR2 YNNKEL (reference sequence). CDR3 length: 16 amino acids. The CDR3, as DNA: TGTGCCAGCAGCACCCGGACAGGGGCGAAGAATGAAAAACTGTTTTTT. This codes for CASSTRTGAKNEKLFF.

Comments on this clonotype: One end of the junction fails to match germline, which may point to a read error. The chain carries TRBV6-5 and TRBJ2-7; a possible D gene is TRBD1 (6 bases). In germline, CDR1 is MNHEY, CDR2 SVGAGI. The CDR3 spans 15 residues. In DNA, the CDR3 is TGTACCAGCAGTTACGAGGGGGTACGTTCCTACGAGCAGTACTTC. It specifies CTSSYEGVRSYEQYF.

The chain recombines TRBV9 with TRBJ2-3; D may match TRBD1 or TRBD2 (5 bases each). V lost 0 bases and J lost 1, with 9 bases in between. The CDR3 consists of 15 residues. The germline CDR1 and CDR2 sequences are SGDLS and YYNGEE. The CDR3 region is CASSVGDHRTDTQYF. The CDR3 DNA is TGTGCCAGCAGCGTAGGGGACCATCGCACAGATACGCAGTATTTT. Combining the CDR3 with reference TRBV9 and TRBJ2-3 gives the whole variable domain DSGVTQTPKHLITATGQRVTLRCSPRSGDLSVYWYQQSLDQGLQFLIQYYNGEERAKGNILERFSAQQFPDLHSELNLSSLELGDSALYFCASSVGDHRTDTQYFGPGTRLTVL.

This clonotype was counted only a few times. The chain couples TRBV27 to TRBJ2-7; D is unresolved. V dropped 7 bases and J dropped 5 bases, with 18 bases sitting between them. CDR3 length equals 14 residues. CDR1 is MNHEY and CDR2 is SMNVEV in the germline V gene (reference sequence). The CDR3 DNA is TGTGCCAGCAACCCGTCCCCAGGTGCGAACGAGCAGTACTTC. Translated: CASNPSPGANEQYF.

The V and J genes are TRBV11-1 and TRBJ1-1; the match to TRBD1 covers 9 bases. The CDR3 runs to 14 residues. The germline V gene has CDR1 SGHAT and CDR2 FQDESV (reference sequence). J gave up 3 bases and V 6 bases, and 5 bases lay outside the gene matches. The CDR3 coding sequence is TGTGCCAGCAGGCCGAACAGGGGGCACACTGAAGCTTTCTTT. It encodes CASRPNRGHTEAFF.

The rearrangement uses TRBV10-3 and TRBJ1-2; tentatively, D is TRBD1 (5 bases). Per germline, CDR1 ENHRY and CDR2 SYGVKD. This CDR3 contains 15 residues. V lost 2 bases to trimming and J lost 5 bases, with 15 bases between them. The DNA for the CDR3 is TGTGCCATCAGTGAGGAAAGCAGGGCGGCGTATGGCTACACCTTC. Its translation: CAISEESRAAYGYTF.

The chain employs TRBV20-1 and TRBJ2-1; 8 nucleotides align to TRBD1. The germline V gene encodes CDR1 DFQATT and CDR2 SNEGSKA (reference sequence). J lost 8 bases, V lost 5 bases, and 11 bases had no gene match. There are 14 residues in the CDR3. This CDR3 is CSAAEGRGLHEQFF. The CDR3 DNA is TGCAGTGCTGCGGAGGGCAGGGGGCTTCATGAGCAGTTCTTC.

V gene TRBV4-2 combines with J gene TRBJ2-5; possibly TRBD1 or TRBD2 for D (7 bases each). V lost 0 bases to trimming and J lost 7 bases, with 15 bases between them. The germline V gene encodes CDR1 LGHNA and CDR2 YNFKEQ. This CDR3 has 15 amino acids. The CDR3 DNA follows: TGTGCCAGCAGCCAAGATAAAACAGGGGAGGGGACCCAGTACTTC. Its translation: CASSQDKTGEGTQYF.

This clonotype was detected a few times. V is TRBV14 and J is TRBJ2-1; tentative D call: TRBD2 (6 bases). Trimming stripped 2 bases from V and 14 bases from J, with 22 bases between. Per germline, CDR1 SGHDN and CDR2 FVKESK. The CDR3 covers 15 residues. CDR3 nucleotides: TGTGCCAGCAGCCAATTAGCAGGGACGAGGAGGGAAAAGTTCTTC. It translates to CASSQLAGTRREKFF.

The V and J genes are TRBV30 and TRBJ2-7, with D tentatively TRBD1 or TRBD2 (5 bases each). The germline V and J ends were trimmed by 2 bases and 7 bases, with 9 bases remaining between them. Germline V CDR1 and CDR2: GTSNPN, SVGIG (reference sequence). CDR3 length equals 11 residues. CDR3 in DNA: TGTGCCTGGAGTACCGGGGCAGAGCAGTACTTC. As protein: CAWSTGAEQYF.

The chain combines TRBV10-3 with TRBJ1-1; D perhaps matches TRBD1 (5 bases). This CDR3 comprises 15 residues. The germline V gene has CDR1 ENHRY and CDR2 SYGVKD. V shed 0 bases and J shed 1 base, with 9 bases lying between them. The CDR3 is CAISESLGGNTEAFF. Here the CDR3 DNA reads TGTGCCATCAGTGAGTCTTTGGGGGGGAACACTGAAGCTTTCTTT.

In this sample, this clonotype turned up a few times. This chain uses TRBV6-1 with TRBJ1-2; D uncertain. The CDR3 has 15 amino acids. V was shortened by 4 bases and J by 4 bases, with 16 bases between the two germline ends. From germline, CDR1 is MNHNS and CDR2 SASEGT. The CDR3 loop reads CASSALTTSSYGYTF. The CDR3 DNA sequence: TGTGCCAGCAGTGCCCTGACGACAAGTAGCTATGGCTACACCTTC.

The rearrangement uses TRBV5-1 and TRBJ2-7; 8 nucleotides line up with TRBD1. Germline-derived CDR1 and CDR2 are SGHRS and YFSETQ. Losses at the gene ends were 3 bases for V and 5 bases for J; bases not matched to a gene: 10. CDR3 length: 15 residues. The CDR3 sequence is CASSSGDQGANEQYF. The CDR3 bases are TGCGCCAGCAGCTCGGGAGACCAGGGGGCCAACGAGCAGTACTTC.

The chain carries TRBV4-1 and TRBJ2-5; D may be TRBD1 or TRBD2 (5 bases each). V shed 6 bases and J shed 1 base, with 15 bases lying between them. Germline lookup yields CDR1 MGHRA and CDR2 YSYEKL. The CDR3 is made up of 15 amino acids. Here the CDR3 reads CASRGFGTFQETQYF. Written as DNA, the CDR3 is TGCGCCAGCAGAGGGTTCGGGACGTTCCAAGAGACCCAGTACTTC.

The J gene is TRBJ1-1, the V gene TRBV10-3, with a weak D call TRBD1 (5 bases). V shed 6 bases and J shed 3 bases, with 14 bases lying between them. The germline gives CDR1 ENHRY, CDR2 SYGVKD. CDR3 length equals 14 residues. The DNA of the CDR3 is TGTGCCATCAGACCCAGGGAATTGGACACTGAAGCTTTCTTT. It encodes CAIRPRELDTEAFF.

The chain recombines TRBV6-1 with TRBJ2-7; a possible D gene is TRBD1 (6 bases). This CDR3 comprises 15 residues. Germline V lookup: CDR1 MNHNS, CDR2 SASEGT. V lost 2 bases and J 1 base, leaving 12 bases between the germline ends. CDR3 sequence reads: CASSEPDRASYEQYF. The CDR3 coding sequence is TGTGCCAGCAGTGAACCGGACAGAGCATCCTACGAGCAGTACTTC.